These T cell receptor beta chains were read from a single sample in a study of shared clonotypes between healthy human individuals. Profiling relied on immunoSEQ multiplex PCR, and the TCRdb table lists in-frame clones only, not all of them. The repertoire has about 650,000 clones, roughly 96% of them found once; the top ten carry around 0.097%. The material sequenced was naive CD8+ T cells sorted from blood. All receptors come from a woman aged 30 to 39 in good health. CDR3s include the opening cysteine and the closing phenylalanine or tryptophan. The order of the fields is V gene, D gene, clone size, J gene, CDR3 DNA, CDR3 protein. D genes are given only for firm matches. Not all rows give a size; the values are once, few, many and, for expanded clones, a class.

V gene: TRBV19
D gene: .
clone size: .
J gene: TRBJ2-1
CDR3 DNA: TGTGCCAGTACTACACACCCCAGGGGCAATGAGCAGTTCTTC
CDR3 protein: CASTTHPRGNEQFF

V gene: TRBV4-2
D gene: .
clone size: few
J gene: TRBJ1-2
CDR3 DNA: TGTGCCAGCAGCCTAGTCGGGGGGGATGGCTACACCTTC
CDR3 protein: CASSLVGGDGYTF

V gene: TRBV19
D gene: TRBD1
clone size: .
J gene: TRBJ2-7
CDR3 DNA: TGTGCCAGTAGTCCGGGACAGGCGAACTACGAGCAGTACTTC
CDR3 protein: CASSPGQANYEQYF

V gene: TRBV30
D gene: TRBD1
clone size: .
J gene: TRBJ2-7
CDR3 DNA: TGTGCCTGGAGTTCCAGACAGGGAATAACCTACGAGCAGTACTTC
CDR3 protein: CAWSSRQGITYEQYF

V gene: TRBV9
D gene: .
clone size: .
J gene: TRBJ2-3
CDR3 DNA: TGTGCCAGCAGCGTAGGGCAGGTCAGCACAGATACGCAGTATTTT
CDR3 protein: CASSVGQVSTDTQYF

V gene: TRBV6-1
D gene: TRBD1
clone size: .
J gene: TRBJ1-2
CDR3 DNA: TGTGCCAGCAATCCCACAGGGGTGGGTGGCTACACCTTC
CDR3 protein: CASNPTGVGGYTF

V gene: TRBV6-1
D gene: TRBD1
clone size: .
J gene: TRBJ2-7
CDR3 DNA: TGTGCCAGCAGTCACCGGACAGGGGGAGTCGAGCAGTACTTC
CDR3 protein: CASSHRTGGVEQYF

V gene: TRBV4-2
D gene: TRBD2
clone size: .
J gene: TRBJ2-7
CDR3 DNA: TGTGCCAGCAGCCAAGGACCGGCTAGCGGGAGGTACAGCTCCTACGAGCAGTACTTC
CDR3 protein: CASSQGPASGRYSSYEQYF

V gene: TRBV5-6
D gene: .
clone size: .
J gene: TRBJ2-5
CDR3 DNA: TGTGCCAGCAGCTTGGTCGAGGGCCTGGAGACCCAGTACTTC
CDR3 protein: CASSLVEGLETQYF

V gene: TRBV2
D gene: .
clone size: .
J gene: TRBJ2-7
CDR3 DNA: TGTGCCACCTCAAGGACAGCCTACGAGCAGTACTTC
CDR3 protein: CATSRTAYEQYF

V gene: TRBV5-4
D gene: .
clone size: .
J gene: TRBJ2-1
CDR3 DNA: TGTGCCAGCAGCTTAGGCCTGATTGAGCAGTTCTTC
CDR3 protein: CASSLGLIEQFF

V gene: TRBV4-2
D gene: .
clone size: .
J gene: TRBJ2-6
CDR3 DNA: TGTGCCAGCAGCCAAAGGACTTATGGGGCCAACGTCCTGACTTTC
CDR3 protein: CASSQRTYGANVLTF

V gene: TRBV5-4
D gene: .
clone size: .
J gene: TRBJ2-3
CDR3 DNA: TGTGCCAGCAGCTTTGGCGGGAGCACAGATACGCAGTATTTT
CDR3 protein: CASSFGGSTDTQYF

V gene: TRBV2
D gene: .
clone size: .
J gene: TRBJ2-2
CDR3 DNA: TGTGCCAGCAGGAGGGCAGGAAACGCGAACACCGGGGAGCTGTTTTTT
CDR3 protein: CASRRAGNANTGELFF

V gene: TRBV27
D gene: TRBD1
clone size: .
J gene: TRBJ1-2
CDR3 DNA: TGTGCCAGCAGTTCAACGACAGGGAACTATGGCTACACCTTC
CDR3 protein: CASSSTTGNYGYTF

V gene: TRBV4-1
D gene: .
clone size: once
J gene: TRBJ2-5
CDR3 DNA: TGCGCCAGCAGCCAAAGGTTTGGCCCACAAGAGACCCAGTACTTC
CDR3 protein: CASSQRFGPQETQYF

V gene: TRBV19
D gene: .
clone size: .
J gene: TRBJ1-5
CDR3 DNA: TGTGCCAGTAGCCTCACCGGCGGGCAGTACTATAGCAATCAGCCCCAGCATTTT
CDR3 protein: CASSLTGGQYYSNQPQHF

V gene: TRBV18
D gene: .
clone size: .
J gene: TRBJ2-7
CDR3 DNA: TGTGCCAGCTCACCGTTGGGCCGGGAAACCGCCACCGCCTACGAGCAGTACTTC
CDR3 protein: CASSPLGRETATAYEQYF

V gene: TRBV2
D gene: .
clone size: .
J gene: TRBJ2-5
CDR3 DNA: TGTGCCAGCAGTGAGGGGAAAGAGACCCAGTACTTC
CDR3 protein: CASSEGKETQYF

V gene: TRBV13
D gene: TRBD1
clone size: .
J gene: TRBJ1-2
CDR3 DNA: TGTGCCAGCAGCTCCCGGGACAGGGATGGCTACACCTTC
CDR3 protein: CASSSRDRDGYTF

V gene: TRBV6-5
D gene: .
clone size: .
J gene: TRBJ2-1
CDR3 DNA: TGTGCCAGCAGCCCTGACAGAGAAACCTACAATGAGCAGTTCTTC
CDR3 protein: CASSPDRETYNEQFF

V gene: TRBV27
D gene: TRBD1
clone size: once
J gene: TRBJ2-5
CDR3 DNA: TGTGCCAGCAGTTCCCGGACAGGGGGCGTGAGCGAGACCCAGTACTTC
CDR3 protein: CASSSRTGGVSETQYF

V gene: TRBV7-9
D gene: .
clone size: .
J gene: TRBJ1-3
CDR3 DNA: TGTGCCAGCAGCTTAGGGGTCCCAACCTCTGGAAACACCATATATTTT
CDR3 protein: CASSLGVPTSGNTIYF

V gene: TRBV7-9
D gene: .
clone size: .
J gene: TRBJ1-3
CDR3 DNA: TGTGCCAGCTGGTCATCGACTTCTGGAAACACCATATATTTT
CDR3 protein: CASWSSTSGNTIYF

V gene: TRBV7-9
D gene: .
clone size: .
J gene: TRBJ2-7
CDR3 DNA: TGTGCCAGCAGCTTAGCCCTGGGGGAGCAGTACTTC
CDR3 protein: CASSLALGEQYF

V gene: TRBV5-4
D gene: .
clone size: .
J gene: TRBJ2-7
CDR3 DNA: TGTGCCAGCAGCTTGGCCAACTACGAGCAGTACTTC
CDR3 protein: CASSLANYEQYF

V gene: TRBV19
D gene: .
clone size: .
J gene: TRBJ2-2
CDR3 DNA: TGTGCCAGTAGACGTCGGTCCACCGGGGAGCTGTTTTTT
CDR3 protein: CASRRRSTGELFF

V gene: TRBV20-1
D gene: .
clone size: .
J gene: TRBJ2-5
CDR3 DNA: TGCAGTGCTAGGACGTCCCCGGACCAGTACTTC
CDR3 protein: CSARTSPDQYF

V gene: TRBV9
D gene: TRBD2
clone size: .
J gene: TRBJ2-3
CDR3 DNA: TGTGCCAGCAGCGTAGTTGGACTAGCGGGAGGGATAGATACGCAGTATTTT
CDR3 protein: CASSVVGLAGGIDTQYF

V gene: TRBV19
D gene: TRBD1
clone size: .
J gene: TRBJ2-3
CDR3 DNA: TGTGCCAGTAGTATGACAGGGGGAGATACGCAGTATTTT
CDR3 protein: CASSMTGGDTQYF

V gene: TRBV7-8
D gene: .
clone size: once
J gene: TRBJ2-5
CDR3 DNA: TGTGCCTCGCGCGGGGGCCTAGAGACCCAGTACTTC
CDR3 protein: CASRGGLETQYF

V gene: TRBV19
D gene: .
clone size: once
J gene: TRBJ1-4
CDR3 DNA: TGTGCCAGTTGGGGTTTAAACGAAAAACTGTTTTTT
CDR3 protein: CASWGLNEKLFF

V gene: TRBV27
D gene: TRBD2
clone size: once
J gene: TRBJ2-7
CDR3 DNA: TGTGCCAGCAGTGGGACACCCGGGACTAGCGGGGAGAGCTCCTACGAGCAGTACTTC
CDR3 protein: CASSGTPGTSGESSYEQYF

V gene: TRBV18
D gene: .
clone size: .
J gene: TRBJ2-7
CDR3 DNA: TGTGCCAGCTCAGCGGACGGGAACTCCTACGAGCAGTACTTC
CDR3 protein: CASSADGNSYEQYF

V gene: TRBV29-1
D gene: .
clone size: .
J gene: TRBJ1-2
CDR3 DNA: TGCAGCGTTGAAGGGGGGGCGGGACGGCACTATGGCTACACCTTC
CDR3 protein: CSVEGGAGRHYGYTF

V gene: TRBV5-4
D gene: .
clone size: .
J gene: TRBJ2-7
CDR3 DNA: TGTGCCAGCAGCTTGATGGGAGCGGAGCAGTACTTC
CDR3 protein: CASSLMGAEQYF

V gene: TRBV28
D gene: .
clone size: .
J gene: TRBJ1-3
CDR3 DNA: TGTGCCAGCAGCGTAACACAGAACTTAAACACCATATATTTT
CDR3 protein: CASSVTQNLNTIYF

V gene: TRBV4-1
D gene: .
clone size: .
J gene: TRBJ1-2
CDR3 DNA: TGCGCCAGCAGCCAAGATTGGGGGGCGGGCTATGGCTACACCTTC
CDR3 protein: CASSQDWGAGYGYTF

V gene: TRBV5-1
D gene: .
clone size: .
J gene: TRBJ2-7
CDR3 DNA: TGCGCCAGCAGCTTGGGCTTGCCGGTGACCTACGAGCAGTACTTC
CDR3 protein: CASSLGLPVTYEQYF

V gene: TRBV5-6
D gene: .
clone size: .
J gene: TRBJ1-1
CDR3 DNA: TGTGCCAGCAGCTTGAGTGCAGGAACGACTGAAGCTTTCTTT
CDR3 protein: CASSLSAGTTEAFF

V gene: TRBV4-2
D gene: TRBD1
clone size: .
J gene: TRBJ1-1
CDR3 DNA: TGTGCCAGCAGCCAAGGAAACTTAGGACAGGCTCAAAACACTGAAGCTTTCTTT
CDR3 protein: CASSQGNLGQAQNTEAFF

V gene: TRBV28
D gene: TRBD2
clone size: .
J gene: TRBJ2-2
CDR3 DNA: TGTGCCAGCAGTTTCAGCGGGAGGCCCAGGGAGCTGTTTTTT
CDR3 protein: CASSFSGRPRELFF

V gene: TRBV4-1
D gene: .
clone size: .
J gene: TRBJ2-1
CDR3 DNA: TGCGCCAGCAGCTCGGGGCGGTGGGTTAATGAGCAGTTCTTC
CDR3 protein: CASSSGRWVNEQFF

V gene: TRBV7-9
D gene: .
clone size: .
J gene: TRBJ1-4
CDR3 DNA: TGTGCCACCCAACCTGGGTGGGGGGAAAAACTGTTTTTT
CDR3 protein: CATQPGWGEKLFF

V gene: TRBV6-6
D gene: TRBD1
clone size: once
J gene: TRBJ1-2
CDR3 DNA: TGTGCCAGCAGTTACTCGGTGACAGGGGATGGCTACACCTTC
CDR3 protein: CASSYSVTGDGYTF

V gene: TRBV19
D gene: .
clone size: .
J gene: TRBJ1-2
CDR3 DNA: TGTGCCAGTGGAACAGGCTCCTATGGCTACACCTTC
CDR3 protein: CASGTGSYGYTF

V gene: TRBV18
D gene: .
clone size: .
J gene: TRBJ1-4
CDR3 DNA: TGTGCCAGCTCACCAACCCCCGTCGACGGAGAAAAACTGTTTTTT
CDR3 protein: CASSPTPVDGEKLFF

V gene: TRBV28
D gene: TRBD2
clone size: .
J gene: TRBJ2-3
CDR3 DNA: TGTGCCAGCGATCGACTAGCGGTTAGCACAGATACGCAGTATTTT
CDR3 protein: CASDRLAVSTDTQYF

V gene: TRBV4-2
D gene: .
clone size: .
J gene: TRBJ2-1
CDR3 DNA: TGTGCCAGCAGCCAAGCTAACCCGACCAATGAGCAGTTCTTC
CDR3 protein: CASSQANPTNEQFF

V gene: TRBV4-2
D gene: .
clone size: .
J gene: TRBJ2-7
CDR3 DNA: TGTGCCAGCAGCCAAGTCATCTCGGGTGGTAACGAGCAGTACTTC
CDR3 protein: CASSQVISGGNEQYF

V gene: TRBV2
D gene: .
clone size: .
J gene: TRBJ1-5
CDR3 DNA: TGTGCCAGCAGTGAGTTTACGGTGAATCAGCCCCAGCATTTT
CDR3 protein: CASSEFTVNQPQHF

V gene: TRBV27
D gene: .
clone size: .
J gene: TRBJ2-1
CDR3 DNA: TGTGCCAGCAGTTTATATCTAGCAGCATACAATGAGCAGTTCTTC
CDR3 protein: CASSLYLAAYNEQFF

V gene: TRBV27
D gene: .
clone size: .
J gene: TRBJ2-7
CDR3 DNA: TGTGCCAGCAGCCCAAACTCCTACGAGCAGTACTTC
CDR3 protein: CASSPNSYEQYF

V gene: TRBV27
D gene: TRBD2
clone size: .
J gene: TRBJ2-7
CDR3 DNA: TGTGCCAGCAGTTTCCGGCGGGGGAACTCCTACGAGCAGTACTTC
CDR3 protein: CASSFRRGNSYEQYF

V gene: TRBV5-5
D gene: TRBD2
clone size: .
J gene: TRBJ2-7
CDR3 DNA: TGTGCCAGCAGCGGCGGGGGGGTTGGTTACGAGCAGTACTTC
CDR3 protein: CASSGGGVGYEQYF

V gene: TRBV19
D gene: .
clone size: .
J gene: TRBJ2-1
CDR3 DNA: TGTGCCAGTACACACGGGGGTTCCTACAATGAGCAGTTCTTC
CDR3 protein: CASTHGGSYNEQFF

V gene: TRBV6-5
D gene: TRBD1
clone size: .
J gene: TRBJ2-2
CDR3 DNA: TGTGCCAGCGGGACAGTGAACACCGGGGAGCTGTTTTTT
CDR3 protein: CASGTVNTGELFF